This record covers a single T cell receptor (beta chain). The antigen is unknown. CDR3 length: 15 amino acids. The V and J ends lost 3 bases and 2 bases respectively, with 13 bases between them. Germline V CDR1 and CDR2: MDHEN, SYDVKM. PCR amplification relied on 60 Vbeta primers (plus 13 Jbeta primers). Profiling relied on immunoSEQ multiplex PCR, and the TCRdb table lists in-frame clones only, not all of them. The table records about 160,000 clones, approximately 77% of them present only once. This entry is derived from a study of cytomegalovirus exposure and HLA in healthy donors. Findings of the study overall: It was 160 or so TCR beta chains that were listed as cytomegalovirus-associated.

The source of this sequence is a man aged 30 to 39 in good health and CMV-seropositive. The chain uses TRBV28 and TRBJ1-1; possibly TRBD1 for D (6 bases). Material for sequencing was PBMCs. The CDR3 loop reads CASSFEGEKNTEAFF. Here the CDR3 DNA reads TGTGCCAGCAGTTTCGAGGGGGAAAAAAACACTGAAGCTTTCTTT.